This T cell receptor (beta chain) emerged from a study of identical twins. V shed 6 bases and J shed 0 bases, with 13 bases lying between them. The CDR3 spans 14 residues. Germline V gene lookup returns CDR1 SQVTM and CDR2 ANQGSEA. TCRdb recomputed calls from the 5' RACE reads with MiXCR, one row per CDR3 protein. The data hold some 460,000 distinct CDR3 sequences, with 14% observed a single time. This clonotype came up a few times. Another study also made use of these data, one on yellow fever vaccine responses in identical twins.

Sequencing was performed on CD4+ T cells sorted from blood. V is TRBV29-1 and J is TRBJ2-3; D unresolved. The clonotype originates from a young woman in good health. The CDR3, as DNA: TGCAGCGTCCAGACTGCGGCAAGCACAGATACGCAGTATTTT. Its protein product is CSVQTAASTDTQYF.